Given below is one T cell receptor beta chain in context. Its antigen remains unidentified. PCR involved 60 Vbeta and 13 Jbeta primers. Only in-frame clones appear in the TCRdb table, and some are missing; sequencing was by immunoSEQ multiplex PCR. The sample lists about 140,000 clones, around 80% occurring once. This sample is part of a study of cytomegalovirus exposure and HLA in healthy donors. The study's findings and limits: Some TCR beta chains (more than 150 of them) were listed as cytomegalovirus-associated.

Losses at the gene ends were 10 bases for V and 3 bases for J; bases not matched to a gene: 6. Germline V gene data show CDR1 as LNHDA and CDR2 as SQIVND (reference sequence). CDR3 length: 12 amino acids. V gene TRBV19 combines with J gene TRBJ2-7; TRBD1 aligns across 7 bases. Source material: PBMCs. This receptor was identified in a man younger than 30 in good health and CMV-seropositive. The DNA for the CDR3 is TGTGCCACCGGGACAGATAACTACGAGCAGTACTTC. It codes for CATGTDNYEQYF.